This T cell receptor (beta chain) was observed in a study of identical twins (dated by TCRdb to the mid-2010s). Describing the broader study: The study deep-sequenced TCR alpha and beta repertoires from monozygotic twins, unrelated adults of various ages and cord blood to test whether fetal clonotypes persist. To rule out contamination, the twin experiments were replicated at different times with different library preparation protocols.

The library was generated by 5' RACE. The run used an Illumina HiSeq 2000. Template switching introduced a universal primer binding site; the final cDNA contained a unique molecular identifier, enabling accurate counting of TCR cDNA molecules. First-strand cDNA for TCR alpha and beta chains was synthesized from specific primers in the conserved constant-segment region. To control for contamination, each cDNA library was double barcoded with a SMART-Mk sample barcode plus Illumina barcodes. TruSeq adapter sequences, together with Illumina sample barcodes, were added in two successive PCR steps. The Illumina HiSeq platform was used with custom primers to sequence TCR alpha and beta cDNA libraries. The original pipeline was this. MiGEC was used to process raw reads and extract unique molecular identifiers, and MiXCR was used to find CDR3 positions. Recombination models were inferred per individual with the repgenHMM and IGoR tools using an EM algorithm. Shared clonotypes were analyzed with the tcR package in R, and sharing was normalized by the product of cloneset sizes. To study raw recombination free of thymic and clonal selection effects, out-of-frame nonproductive sequences were analyzed. TCRdb reanalyzed the raw reads on its own, using fastp at Q25 for trimming and MiXCR for clone calling, and kept in-frame beta chains. Each record represents a unique CDR3 protein, reported with the most common genes and DNA among its rows. For this entry, the V and J calls and clone size follow TCRdb and not the study's own pipeline. The sample records approximately 230,000 distinct CDR3 sequences, over 12% of which are singletons. 8.8% of the sample is in the top ten clones.

The paper as a whole reports these results and caveats: Out-of-frame TCR alpha sequences shared between twins showed an excess of low generation-probability sequences compared with coincidental sharing between unrelated individuals. Out-of-frame TCR alpha sharing in monozygotic twins was systematically underestimated by recombination models, whereas sharing between unrelated individuals was in agreement with the recombination models. Invariant T cells such as MAIT and iNKT could partly confound zero-insertion analyses, though diverse VJ usage argued against this for most clonotypes. Abundant cord blood beta clonotypes carried fewer insertions; young adult naive repertoires showed a weaker similar trend, while memory repertoires showed none. The excess sharing between twins in beta out-of-frame sequences was weaker because fewer shared sequences reduced the signal-to-noise ratio. Because the same donors could not be followed over many years, conclusions were based on cross-sectional statistical analysis.

Every donor in the study was a healthy Caucasian. Miltenyi CD45RO+ enrichment and human naive T-cell isolation kits were used to isolate memory (CD45RO+) and naive T cells from PBMC. With regard to this clonotype: There is no known antigen for this receptor. Base qualities are missing; no much larger clone stands one base away.

The CDR3 runs 13 amino acids, cysteine and phenylalanine included. The retained sequence is limited to the CDR3, 39 bases, with the frame set at the first base. V lost 5 bases and J lost 10 bases, and the count of bases not matched to a germline gene is 10. The germline V gene specifies SQVTM as CDR1 and ANQGSEA as CDR2. The rearranged chain carries TRBV29-1 and TRBJ2-4, and 8 junctional nucleotides match TRBD1. Input material: memory (CD45RO+) T cells sorted from blood. The cell subset or site label, read with the paper, signifies: CD45RO+ enriched T cells. The sequence was obtained from a woman in her late teens or twenties in good health. This receptor carries the CDR3 CSVSGTGLTIQYF. The DNA sequence is TGCAGCGTTTCCGGGACAGGCCTGACTATTCAGTACTTC.